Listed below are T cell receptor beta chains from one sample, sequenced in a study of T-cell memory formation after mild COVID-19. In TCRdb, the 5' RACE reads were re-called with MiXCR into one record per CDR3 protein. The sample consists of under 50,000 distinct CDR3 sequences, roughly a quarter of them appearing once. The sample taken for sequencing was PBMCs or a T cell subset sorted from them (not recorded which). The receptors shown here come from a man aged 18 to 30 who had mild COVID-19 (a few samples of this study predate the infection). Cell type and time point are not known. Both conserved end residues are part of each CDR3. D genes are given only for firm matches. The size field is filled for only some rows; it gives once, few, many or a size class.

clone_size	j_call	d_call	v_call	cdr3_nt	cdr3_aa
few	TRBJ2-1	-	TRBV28	TGTGCCAGCAGTCCCGAGTCCAATGAGCAGTTCTTC	CASSPESNEQFF
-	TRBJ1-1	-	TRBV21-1	TGTGCCAGCAGCAAGAAGACAGGGAACACTGAAGCTTTCTTT	CASSKKTGNTEAFF
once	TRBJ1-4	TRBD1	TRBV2	TGTGACAGCTGGATGTCCCGACAGGGTCTGCGTTGGGAGGAAAAACTGTTTTTT	CDSWMSRQGLRWEEKLFF
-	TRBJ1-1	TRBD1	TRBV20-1	TGCAGTGCAAGGGACAGGAAAGCTTTCTTT	CSARDRKAFF
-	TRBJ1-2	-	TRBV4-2	TGTGCCACCGAGGGGGGAGCTAACTATGGCTACACCTTC	CATEGGANYGYTF
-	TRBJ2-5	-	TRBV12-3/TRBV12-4	TGTGCCAGCAGTTTCAAGGGGAAGTACCAAGAGACCCAGTACTTC	CASSFKGKYQETQYF
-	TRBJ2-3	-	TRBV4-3	TGCGCCAGCAGCCAAGGTACCGGAGATACGCAGTATTTT	CASSQGTGDTQYF
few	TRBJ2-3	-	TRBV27	TGTGCCAGCAGCCTGGCGGGGGCCCTGGGCACAGATACGCAGTATTTT	CASSLAGALGTDTQYF
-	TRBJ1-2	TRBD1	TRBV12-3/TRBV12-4	TGTGCCAGCAGCGCACAGGGGGCCTATGGCTACACCTTC	CASSAQGAYGYTF
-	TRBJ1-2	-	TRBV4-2	TGTGCCAGCAGCCAAGATTTGAGCGGAAACTATGGCTACACCTTC	CASSQDLSGNYGYTF
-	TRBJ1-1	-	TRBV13	TGTGCCAGCAGCCCAGCCCCATGGACTGAAGCTTTCTTT	CASSPAPWTEAFF
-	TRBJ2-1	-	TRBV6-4	TGTGCCAGCAGTGATTTATCTCCTCACCACGACAATGAGCAGTTCTTC	CASSDLSPHHDNEQFF
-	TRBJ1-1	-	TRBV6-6	TGTGCCGTGTTCAGGGGCATGAACACTGAAGCTTTCTTT	CAVFRGMNTEAFF
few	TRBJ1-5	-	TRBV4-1	TGCGCCAGCAGCTTACGGGAGGGACTGATAAATCAGCCCCAGCATTTT	CASSLREGLINQPQHF
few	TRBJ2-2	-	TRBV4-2	TGTGCCAGCAGCCCTACCGGGCTGGGAAACACCGGGGAGCTGTTTTTT	CASSPTGLGNTGELFF
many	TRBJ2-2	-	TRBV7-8	TGTGCCAGCGGCAACAGGAACACCGGGGAGCTGTTTTTT	CASGNRNTGELFF